This T cell receptor (beta chain) was observed in a study of identical twins. Each cDNA held unique molecular identifiers, and template switching gave it a universal primer site. A single record per CDR3 protein comes from TCRdb applying MiXCR to the 5' RACE reads. The table shows 500,000 to 550,000 distinct CDR3 sequences, with 22% occurring only once. V shed 3 bases, J shed 3 bases, and the junction held 5 bases outside the gene matches. Looked up from germline, CDR1 is ENHRY and CDR2 is SYGVKD. CDR3 length: 15 residues. Study-level points and caveats: Among out-of-frame alpha sequences shared by twins, low generation probability occurred in excess.

This clonotype was recorded a few times. Its antigen is not identified. The sample was also linked to a second study, of T cells expressing NK-cell markers.

The receptor's source is a woman aged 18 to 35 in good health. Source material: CD4+ T cells sorted from blood. This chain joins TRBV10-3 and TRBJ2-1, with TRBD1 matching over 7 bases. CDR3 sequence: CAISDVGQNYNEQFF. For the CDR3, the DNA is TGTGCCATCAGTGACGTGGGACAGAACTACAATGAGCAGTTCTTC.